Given below is one T cell receptor (beta chain) in context. Method: immunoSEQ multiplex PCR; TCRdb's copy keeps in-frame clones and lacks some. The top ten hold 4% of the sample, which has approximately 300,000 clones, approximately 88% seen once. The sample comes from a study of blood T cell repertoires in COVID-19. About the study: T cells, B-cell-depleted T cells, or PBMCs supplied cDNA or gDNA.

This CDR3 has 17 amino acids. Trimming stripped 0 bases from V and 1 base from J, with 14 bases between. Germline-derived CDR1 and CDR2 are SGDLS and YYNGEE. This chain connects TRBV9 to TRBJ2-1; D call uncertain. Specimen: peripheral blood. This receptor was taken from a woman between 50 and 59 years old with active or convalescent COVID-19. CDR3 sequence reads: CASSVASGGYSYNEQFF. CDR3 in DNA: TGTGCCAGCAGCGTAGCTTCTGGCGGATATTCCTACAATGAGCAGTTCTTC.